This TCR beta chain was sequenced for a study of blood T cell repertoires in COVID-19 (dated by TCRdb to 2020 to 2022). Notes on the research overall: Samples from collaborators originated in the United States, Italy and Spain and spanned both the acute and convalescent phases of COVID-19. The repertoires were released in a freely available public database intended as a resource for research on the immune response to SARS-CoV-2. Subjects who had been exposed to COVID-19, were actively infected with it, or had recovered from it provided the deeply sampled blood TCRbeta repertoires that made up the dataset. The material from the prospective study consisted of cDNA or gDNA derived from T cells, B-cell-depleted T cells, or PBMCs. Where available, HLA class I and class II types were taken from metadata supplied by the sample provider and were not determined by assay-based typing. The sample metadata nearly always contained a de-identified subject ID, COVID-19 status, age in years and sex. Samples came from the ongoing ImmuneRACE study (first 160 participants) plus 1,254 subjects from 6 global collaborators. The study at large found these results: The amount of clinical and demographic metadata varied by source and participant and was provided uncurated.

TCRbeta CDR3 regions were amplified from genomic DNA by means of the immunoSEQ Assay, a bias-controlled multiplex PCR. For the original study's pipeline: Within the assay, amplification of reference gene primers was used to estimate how many nucleated cells each sample contained. Sequence reads were collapsed and filtered to measure the absolute abundance of every unique TCRbeta CDR3 rearrangement. For each sample, productive Simpson clonality was calculated by taking the square root of Simpson's diversity index across productive rearrangements. The table comes from immuneACCESS by way of TCRdb, which keeps in-frame sequences with V and J called. Part of the clones is missing from these tables; in studies checked, under half for an unresolved V gene and the rest for unknown reasons. V and J calls and clone size are copied from that table; D and trimming were computed from the DNA. Recorded for this sample are roughly 170,000 clones; 86% of them occurred a single time. About a fifth of the sample comes from the top ten.

CDR1 and CDR2, looked up from the germline V gene, are MNHEY and SVGAGI. V is pared back by 6 bases and J by 0 bases, with 9 bases lying between the germline termini. Counted from cysteine to phenylalanine, this CDR3 has 14 amino acids. This entry keeps only the CDR3 DNA: 42 bases, framed from base 1. Concerning this clone: No cognate antigen has been identified for it. It has no much larger one-base neighbor in the sample; base qualities were not kept.

The collaborating institutions used their own protocols to collect whole blood in K2EDTA tubes. Collaborator samples were shipped for TCRbeta analysis as frozen whole blood, isolated PBMCs, or DNA extracted from either sample type. The clonotype comes from a man between 65 and 85 years old with active or convalescent COVID-19. The chain links TRBV6-5 with TRBJ1-3, with no reliable assignment of the D segment. Material for sequencing was peripheral blood. The CDR3 reads as follows: CASRLVSSGNTIYF. The DNA sequence reads TGTGCCAGCAGGCTGGTTAGCTCTGGAAACACCATATATTTT.